This TCR beta chain was captured by sequencing in a study of T cell responses to AZD1222 COVID-19 vaccine. Study results and limitations: An increase in Spike-specific TCR breadth and depth was observed after two AZD1222 doses.

Sequencing was performed with immunoSEQ multiplex PCR; in TCRdb, only in-frame clones are kept and a portion is missing. The profile shows fewer than 130,000 clones, about 94% of them singletons. This clone was counted a single time. The antigen is unknown. CDR1 is MNHEY, CDR2 SVGAGI, per germline. The CDR3 is made up of 15 amino acids. Trimming left V 11 bases short and J 7 bases short, with 26 bases between. The material was peripheral blood, obtained 28 days after the second AZD1222 dose. The genes are TRBV6-5 and TRBJ1-2; a possible D gene is TRBD1 (5 bases). This TCR was recovered from an adult who received the AZD1222 COVID-19 vaccine. DNA for the CDR3: TGTGCCGGCCGGGGGAGGCGCGGGATCTCAGGTGGCTACACCTTC. Amino acids: CAGRGRRGISGGYTF.